This TCR beta chain came from a study of T cells after yellow fever vaccination. Study background: SMART-Seq v4 Ultra Low Input prepared the low-cell-number fractions. Study conclusions and caveats: Post-booster repertoires again held most primary-vaccination clones (just under 97% CD4, around 90% CD8). Clonotypes shared by both compartments, CD4 and CD8, made up a small share. Weaker in magnitude, the secondary response showed a faster peak on day 5 versus 15.

A single record per CDR3 protein comes from TCRdb applying MiXCR to the 5' RACE reads. In the table there are about 630,000 distinct CDR3 sequences, approximately 13% of which are singletons. A remark on this clonotype: The antigen is unknown.

The sequencing here drew on PBMCs, taken on the day of the yellow fever booster vaccination. This clonotype originated in a man aged 25-40 years who received the YFV17D yellow fever vaccine.

CDR3 bases: TGTGCCATGACCCGAGGGGCGAACACTGAAGCTTTCTTT. Translated, it gives CAMTRGANTEAFF. The V call is TRBV12-3 or TRBV12-4, the J call TRBJ1-1, with TRBD1 as a possible D gene (5 bases). The length of the CDR3 is 13 residues. Trimming removed 10 bases at V and 1 base at J, with 13 bases between.